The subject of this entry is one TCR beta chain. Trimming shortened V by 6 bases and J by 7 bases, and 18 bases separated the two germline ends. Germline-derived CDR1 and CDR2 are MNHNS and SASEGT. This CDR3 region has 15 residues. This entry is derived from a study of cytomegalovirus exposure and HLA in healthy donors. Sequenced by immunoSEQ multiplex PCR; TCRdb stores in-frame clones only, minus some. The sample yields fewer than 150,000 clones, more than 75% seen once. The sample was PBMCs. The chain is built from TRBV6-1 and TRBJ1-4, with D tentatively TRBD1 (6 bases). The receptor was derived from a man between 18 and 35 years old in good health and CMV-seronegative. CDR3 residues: CASSLNGQGSEKLFF. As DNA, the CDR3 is TGTGCCAGCAGCTTAAACGGGCAGGGGAGTGAAAAACTGTTTTTT.